Following are 16 T cell receptor beta chains from one sample sequenced in a study of follicular helper T cells after annual influenza vaccination. The sample's time point: 2015-2016 season, 7 days after influenza vaccination. Measured with immunoSEQ multiplex PCR; TCRdb has only the in-frame clones, and not every one. The sample has 10,000 or so clones, roughly 80% seen once; the top ten hold approximately 0.4%. The sequencing here drew on CXCR5- memory CD4+ T cells sorted from blood, taken 7 days after influenza vaccination. Every receptor here comes from an adult who received the influenza vaccine.

The V call is TRBV19, the J call TRBJ2-5, with D perhaps matching TRBD2 (8 bases). Trimming stripped 3 bases from V and 1 base from J, with 15 bases between. The CDR3 runs to 16 residues. The V gene's germline CDR1 is LNHDA and CDR2 SQIVND (reference sequence). The DNA for the CDR3 is TGTGCCAGTAGTATTAAGGGGGCGGGGGGCCAAGAGACCCAGTACTTC. It specifies CASSIKGAGGQETQYF.

V is TRBV5-1 and J is TRBJ2-7; D possibly matches TRBD1 or TRBD2 (6 bases each). The germline V gene has CDR1 SGHRS and CDR2 YFSETQ. CDR3 length equals 14 residues. Deletions cut 1 base from V and 2 bases from J, with 10 bases between. The CDR3 reads CASSLRGETYEQYF. CDR3 coding DNA: TGCGCCAGCAGCTTGAGGGGGGAGACCTACGAGCAGTACTTC.

The chain recombines TRBV6-6 with TRBJ2-1; TRBD1 might be the D (5 bases). V shed 5 bases and J shed 7 bases, with 9 bases lying between them. CDR3 length equals 12 residues. In germline, CDR1 is MNHNY, CDR2 SVGAGI (reference sequence). CDR3 nucleotides: TGTGCCAGCAGTCGACGGACAAATGAGCAGTTCTTC. Amino acid sequence: CASSRRTNEQFF.

This chain joins TRBV5-6 and TRBJ2-2; 10 nucleotides align to TRBD1. CDR1 and CDR2 (germline): SGHDT, YYEEEE. V was clipped by 2 bases and J by 5 bases; unmatched bases: 3. CDR3 length: 15 residues. The CDR3 nucleotides read TGTGCCAGCAGCTTCCGGGACAGGGGAACCGGGGAGCTGTTTTTT. Translation gives CASSFRDRGTGELFF.

This sequence joins TRBV28 and TRBJ2-2; the D gene could be TRBD1 or TRBD2 (5 bases each). The germline V and J ends were trimmed by 6 bases and 6 bases, with 14 bases remaining between them. Germline V gene lookup returns CDR1 MDHEN and CDR2 SYDVKM. The CDR3 covers 14 residues. The CDR3 protein is CASRRGENAGELFF. The CDR3 nucleotides are TGTGCCAGCAGGAGGGGTGAGAATGCCGGGGAGCTGTTTTTT.

This clone came up a few times. The V gene is TRBV30, the J gene TRBJ1-6, with TRBD1 as a possible D gene (5 bases). V lost 1 base, J lost 14 bases, and 21 bases lay in between. The CDR3 sequence is 15 residues long. The germline V gene encodes CDR1 GTSNPN and CDR2 SVGIG (reference sequence). CDR3: CAWSGWGSLERALHF. The CDR3 coding sequence is TGTGCCTGGAGTGGATGGGGCTCCCTTGAGAGGGCCCTCCACTTT. Drawing the rest from reference TRBV30 and TRBJ1-6, the complete variable domain is SQTIHQWPATLVQPVGSPLSLECTVEGTSNPNLYWYRQAAGRGLQLLFYSVGIGQISSEVPQNLSASRPQDRQFILSSKKLLLSDSGFYLCAWSGWGSLERALHFGNGTRLTVT.

The V call is TRBV14, the J call TRBJ2-5; tentatively, D is TRBD2 (6 bases). V lost 0 bases and J 2 bases, leaving 13 bases between the germline ends. In germline, CDR1 is SGHDN, CDR2 FVKESK. This CDR3 contains 16 residues. Written as DNA, the CDR3 is TGTGCCAGCAGCCAAGATCGGGGGTGGGGTCAAGAGACCCAGTACTTC. It specifies CASSQDRGWGQETQYF. Based on the CDR3 plus reference TRBV14 and TRBJ2-5, the full variable domain is EAGVTQFPSHSVIEKGQTVTLRCDPISGHDNLYWYRRVMGKEIKFLLHFVKESKQDESGMPNNRFLAERTGGTYSTLKVQPAELEDSGVYFCASSQDRGWGQETQYFGPGTRLLVL.

This rearrangement joins TRBV2 to TRBJ2-2; D gene uncertain. The CDR3 contains 15 residues. Trimming took 4 bases from V and 3 from J, leaving 12 bases between them. Germline lookup yields CDR1 SNHLY and CDR2 FYNNEI. As DNA, the CDR3 is TGTGCCAGCAGTGGAAGCAGGCTGGACACCGGGGAGCTGTTTTTT. Translation gives CASSGSRLDTGELFF. Full variable domain (rest looked up from reference TRBV2 and TRBJ2-2): EPEVTQTPSHQVTQMGQEVILRCVPISNHLYFYWYRQILGQKVEFLVSFYNNEISEKSEIFDDQFSVERPDGSNFTLKIRSTKLEDSAMYFCASSGSRLDTGELFFGEGSRLTVL.

For this clone: Sequence at one end of the junction differs from germline and may be a read error. The V call is TRBV18, the J call TRBJ2-5, with TRBD1 matching 7 bases. CDR1 and CDR2 (germline): KGHSH, LQKENI. This CDR3 spans 15 amino acids. The CDR3 spells CASSPLDRYRETQYF. CDR3 nucleotides: TGTGCCAGCTCTCCACTGGACAGGTACCGAGAGACCCAGTACTTC. Together with reference TRBV18 and TRBJ2-5, the CDR3 gives the full variable domain: NAGVMQNPRHLVRRRGQEARLRCSPMKGHSHVYWYRQLPEEGLKFMVYLQKENIIDESGMPKERFSAEFPKEGPSILRIQQVVRGDSAAYFCASSPLDRYRETQYFGPGTRLLVL.

The table lists this clone with a few counts. The V call is TRBV7-2, the J call TRBJ2-7; the D gene is possibly TRBD1 (5 bases). CDR3 length equals 11 residues. Trimming removed 8 bases at V and 3 bases at J, with 8 bases between. CDR1 and CDR2 from the germline V gene are SGHTA and FQGNSA. The CDR3 nucleotides read TGTGCCAGCGCACAGGACTACGAGCAGTACTTC. Translating gives CASAQDYEQYF.

The chain carries TRBV5-1 and TRBJ2-3, with unresolved D. V shed 4 bases and J shed 0 bases, with 6 bases lying between them. CDR3 length: 13 amino acids. CDR1 SGHRS and CDR2 YFSETQ come from the germline V gene. The CDR3 DNA sequence: TGCGCCAGCAGCCCAGGAAGCACAGATACGCAGTATTTT. It is translated as CASSPGSTDTQYF.

J is TRBJ2-1 and V is TRBV18, with D perhaps matching TRBD1 or TRBD2 (5 bases each). Germline lookup yields CDR1 KGHSH and CDR2 LQKENI. The V end was cut by 3 bases, the J end by 7 bases, with 19 bases between. CDR3 size: 16 residues. CDR3 nucleotides: TGTGCCAGCTCACCTCCCGGGACCCAACGTGTGAATGAGCAGTTCTTC. Its protein product is CASSPPGTQRVNEQFF.

The chain combines TRBV11-3 with TRBJ2-7; 9 bases match TRBD1. This CDR3 spans 15 amino acids. V was pared by 0 bases and J by 2 bases, with 2 bases of the junction left unmatched. CDR1 SGHNT and CDR2 YENEEA come from the germline V gene. The DNA of the CDR3 is TGTGCCAGCAGCTTAGACGGGACAGGGCCCTACGAGCAGTACTTC. Translating it yields CASSLDGTGPYEQYF.

The rearrangement uses TRBV21-1 and TRBJ2-6; TRBD1, the D gene given by the table, was not confirmed from the DNA. TRBV21-1 is listed as a pseudogene. The CDR3 covers 15 residues. CDR3 DNA sequence: TGTGCCAGCAGCACACAGGGATCTGGGGCCAACGTCCTGACTTTC. Translating it yields CASSTQGSGANVLTF.

J is TRBJ2-2 and V is TRBV5-6; D could derive from TRBD1 or TRBD2 (5 bases each). The CDR3 is 14 amino acids. Trimming removed 3 bases from V and 0 bases from J, with 6 bases in between. Germline V gene lookup returns CDR1 SGHDT and CDR2 YYEEEE. For the CDR3, the DNA is TGTGCCAGCAGCTGGGGACCGAACACCGGGGAGCTGTTTTTT. Translated: CASSWGPNTGELFF.

The chain is built from TRBV28 and TRBJ2-3; D is undetermined. The germline gives CDR1 MDHEN, CDR2 SYDVKM. CDR3 length: 16 amino acids. The V and J ends lost 6 bases and 2 bases respectively, with 18 bases between them. In DNA form, the CDR3 reads TGTGCCAGCAGCACCAGACAAGAAGGATTCACAGATACGCAGTATTTT. It is translated as CASSTRQEGFTDTQYF. The complete variable domain, with remaining parts taken from reference TRBV28 and TRBJ2-3, reads DVKVTQSSRYLVKRTGEKVFLECVQDMDHENMFWYRQDPGLGLRLIYFSYDVKMKEKGDIPEGYSVSREKKERFSLILESASTNQTSMYLCASSTRQEGFTDTQYFGPGTRLTVL.